This is a list of T cell receptor beta chains from one sample in a study of Ad26.COV2.S vaccination and SARS-CoV-2 variants. Using immunoSEQ multiplex PCR, the repertoire was profiled, and TCRdb retains in-frame clones only, with some absent. Seen here are more than 300,000 clones, 86% observed once, and the top ten hold under 2%. Specimen: peripheral blood, collected in a trial of Ad26.COV2.S vaccine versus placebo. These receptor sequences come from a person aged 18-60 years who received the Ad26.COV2.S COVID-19 vaccine or a placebo. The CDR3 runs from the conserved cysteine through the conserved F or W. A D gene is named only where the DNA matches it firmly. Clone size appears in some rows only: once, few, many, or a class for an expanded clone.

V gene	D gene	J gene	clone size	CDR3 protein	CDR3 DNA
TRBV7-2	-	TRBJ2-7	-	CASSFRNHEQYF	TGTGCCAGCAGCTTTAGAAACCACGAGCAGTACTTC
TRBV5-5	-	TRBJ1-1	-	CASSLAGSNTEAFF	TGTGCCAGCAGCTTGGCAGGTTCGAACACTGAAGCTTTCTTT
TRBV5-4	-	TRBJ2-7	-	CASSLAGTIYEQYF	TGTGCCAGCAGCTTGGCTGGGACAATATACGAGCAGTACTTC
TRBV7-3	-	TRBJ1-1	-	CASSFGGRTEAFF	TGTGCCAGCAGCTTTGGGGGAAGGACTGAAGCTTTCTTT
TRBV10-1	-	TRBJ2-7	-	CASSRSTGTGGEQYF	TGCGCCAGCAGCCGGTCAACAGGGACGGGTGGCGAGCAGTACTTC
TRBV6-6	-	TRBJ2-3	-	CASSTPGTISTDTQYF	TGTGCCAGCAGCACCCCGGGTACTATTAGCACAGATACGCAGTATTTT
TRBV19	TRBD1	TRBJ1-1	-	CASSIESWGTGNTEAFF	TGTGCCAGTAGTATAGAGTCCTGGGGGACAGGGAACACTGAAGCTTTCTTT
TRBV6-1	-	TRBJ1-1	-	CASSESEAFF	TGTGCCAGCAGTGAGTCTGAAGCTTTCTTT
TRBV10-2	-	TRBJ1-1	-	CASRGPLLDAFF	TGCGCCAGCAGAGGCCCACTTCTGGACGCTTTCTTT
TRBV20-1	-	TRBJ2-5	-	CSVWYQETQYF	TGCAGTGTTTGGTACCAAGAGACCCAGTACTTC
TRBV15	-	TRBJ1-1	-	CATSRDQGKAFF	TGTGCCACCAGCAGAGATCAGGGGAAAGCTTTCTTT
TRBV30	TRBD1	TRBJ1-2	few	CVGDRDYGYTF	TGTGTCGGGGACAGGGACTATGGCTACACCTTC
TRBV25-1	-	TRBJ2-3	-	CASSEPLGTDTQYF	TGTGCCAGCAGTGAGCCCTTGGGCACAGATACGCAGTATTTT
TRBV7-9	TRBD2	TRBJ2-1	-	CASSFGRGVEQFF	TGTGCCAGCAGCTTTGGACGGGGGGTTGAGCAGTTCTTC
TRBV5-6	TRBD1	TRBJ1-2	-	CASSLWGSGGPYGYTF	TGTGCCAGCAGCTTGTGGGGATCAGGGGGACCGTATGGCTACACCTTC
TRBV4-3	TRBD2	TRBJ2-5	-	CASSQGDSGVLVNQETQYF	TGCGCCAGCAGCCAAGGGGATAGCGGGGTGCTCGTAAACCAAGAGACCCAGTACTTC
TRBV3-1/TRBV3-2	-	TRBJ2-1	-	CASSQYGGEQFF	TGTGCCAGCAGCCAATATGGGGGTGAGCAGTTCTTC
TRBV10-3	-	TRBJ1-2	-	CAISEQNRHGYTF	TGTGCCATCAGTGAACAAAACAGGCATGGCTACACCTTC
TRBV7-9	-	TRBJ2-5	-	CASSLIHLQGRGETQYF	TGTGCCAGCAGCTTAATCCACCTTCAGGGACGGGGGGAGACCCAGTACTTC
TRBV5-1	-	TRBJ1-2	-	CASSQGQNYGYTF	TGCGCCAGCAGCCAAGGACAGAACTATGGCTACACCTTC
TRBV5-1	-	TRBJ2-3	-	CASRTAGTHSDTQYF	TGCGCCAGCAGAACAGCAGGGACACATTCAGATACGCAGTATTTT
TRBV29-1	-	TRBJ1-1	-	CSVAEGVVLSAEAFF	TGCAGCGTCGCAGAGGGGGTAGTTTTATCTGCTGAAGCTTTCTTT
TRBV7-9	-	TRBJ2-5	-	CASSFESFGGTQYF	TGTGCCAGCAGCTTTGAGTCCTTCGGAGGGACCCAGTACTTC
TRBV4-3	-	TRBJ1-2	few	CASSQEWARANGYTF	TGCGCCAGCAGCCAAGAATGGGCCCGGGCGAATGGCTACACCTTC
TRBV6-1	TRBD1	TRBJ2-7	-	CASSEYGTAHF	TGTGCCAGCAGTGAATATGGGACAGCGCACTTC
TRBV15	TRBD2	TRBJ2-3	-	CATSSGRYTDTQYF	TGTGCCACGTCTAGCGGGAGATACACAGATACGCAGTATTTT
TRBV27	-	TRBJ2-3	-	CASSWTADTQYF	TGTGCCAGCAGTTGGACCGCAGATACGCAGTATTTT
TRBV25-1	-	TRBJ2-7	-	CASSEAGYYEQYF	TGTGCCAGCAGTGAGGCCGGGTACTACGAGCAGTACTTC
TRBV12-3/TRBV12-4	-	TRBJ1-2	once	CASSTYYGYTF	TGTGCCAGCAGCACGTATTATGGCTACACCTTC
TRBV9	-	TRBJ2-3	-	CASSGRRGSDTQYF	TGTGCCAGCAGCGGAAGGAGGGGGTCCGATACGCAGTATTTT
TRBV25-1	TRBD2	TRBJ2-7	-	CASQSGGVWYEQYF	TGTGCCAGCCAGAGCGGGGGCGTTTGGTACGAGCAGTACTTC
TRBV7-9	TRBD1	TRBJ1-3	-	CASSSLRDRAHSGNTIYF	TGTGCCAGCAGCTCGCTCCGGGACAGGGCTCACTCTGGAAACACCATATATTTT
TRBV4-1	-	TRBJ1-2	once	CASSQSTAKNYGYTF	TGCGCCAGCAGCCAAAGCACAGCGAAGAACTATGGCTACACCTTC
TRBV5-1	-	TRBJ2-5	few	CASSPGETQYF	TGCGCCAGCAGTCCGGGAGAGACCCAGTACTTC
TRBV5-6	-	TRBJ1-4	-	CASSSRDVPTNEKLFF	TGTGCCAGCAGCTCTCGGGACGTCCCAACTAATGAAAAACTGTTTTTT
TRBV7-2	-	TRBJ2-2	-	CASSYGLTYNTGELFF	TGTGCCAGCAGCTACGGACTAACCTATAACACCGGGGAGCTGTTTTTT
TRBV19	-	TRBJ1-1	once	CASSIRGVSRNTEAFF	TGTGCCAGTAGTATTAGAGGGGTTAGCCGGAACACTGAAGCTTTCTTT
TRBV14	-	TRBJ1-2	-	CASSQVVGLVNQEGYTF	TGTGCCAGCAGCCAAGTGGTCGGACTGGTAAATCAGGAGGGCTACACCTTC
TRBV29-1	TRBD1	TRBJ2-7	-	CSAGQGSYEQYF	TGCAGCGCGGGACAGGGTTCCTACGAGCAGTACTTC
TRBV2	TRBD1	TRBJ1-2	-	CASSVGQGPYGYTF	TGTGCCAGCAGCGTAGGACAGGGACCCTATGGCTACACCTTC
TRBV19	TRBD1	TRBJ1-2	-	CASREADREPYGYTF	TGTGCCAGTAGAGAAGCGGACAGGGAACCCTATGGCTACACCTTC
TRBV5-1	-	TRBJ2-5	once	CASSWGRTPRETQYF	TGCGCCAGCAGCTGGGGACGGACCCCGAGGGAGACCCAGTACTTC
TRBV7-6	TRBD2	TRBJ2-1	-	CASSLSGGAYNEQFF	TGTGCCAGCAGCTTAAGCGGGGGGGCCTACAATGAGCAGTTCTTC
TRBV7-2	-	TRBJ2-1	-	CASSLASSYNEQFF	TGTGCCAGCAGCTTAGCGTCCTCCTACAATGAGCAGTTCTTC
TRBV5-1	-	TRBJ1-1	-	CASSAGGVPEAFF	TGCGCCAGCAGCGCGGGAGGGGTTCCTGAAGCTTTCTTT
TRBV5-6	TRBD1	TRBJ1-1	few	CASSLADRAYTEAFF	TGTGCCAGCAGCTTGGCCGACAGGGCTTACACTGAAGCTTTCTTT
TRBV4-3	-	TRBJ2-7	-	CASSQDMGGLTYEQYF	TGCGCCAGCAGCCAAGATATGGGGGGATTGACCTACGAGCAGTACTTC
TRBV14	-	TRBJ1-2	-	CASSQGGQMGYTF	TGTGCCAGCAGCCAAGGTGGGCAGATGGGCTACACCTTC
TRBV4-3	TRBD2	TRBJ2-5	-	CASSRWAGGGSQETQYF	TGCGCCAGCAGCCGATGGGCGGGCGGGGGTTCCCAAGAGACCCAGTACTTC
TRBV4-3	-	TRBJ2-1	-	CASSQGTNWDQNEQFF	TGCGCCAGCAGCCAAGGGACAAATTGGGATCAAAATGAGCAGTTCTTC
TRBV27	-	TRBJ2-7	-	CASSFLGKGEQYF	TGTGCCAGCAGTTTTTTGGGGAAGGGGGAGCAGTACTTC
TRBV11-2	-	TRBJ2-5	-	CASRLDQETQYF	TGTGCCAGCAGACTGGACCAAGAGACCCAGTACTTC
TRBV4-2	-	TRBJ2-1	-	CASSQPGTPQSNEQFF	TGTGCCAGCAGCCAACCCGGGACCCCCCAGTCTAATGAGCAGTTCTTC